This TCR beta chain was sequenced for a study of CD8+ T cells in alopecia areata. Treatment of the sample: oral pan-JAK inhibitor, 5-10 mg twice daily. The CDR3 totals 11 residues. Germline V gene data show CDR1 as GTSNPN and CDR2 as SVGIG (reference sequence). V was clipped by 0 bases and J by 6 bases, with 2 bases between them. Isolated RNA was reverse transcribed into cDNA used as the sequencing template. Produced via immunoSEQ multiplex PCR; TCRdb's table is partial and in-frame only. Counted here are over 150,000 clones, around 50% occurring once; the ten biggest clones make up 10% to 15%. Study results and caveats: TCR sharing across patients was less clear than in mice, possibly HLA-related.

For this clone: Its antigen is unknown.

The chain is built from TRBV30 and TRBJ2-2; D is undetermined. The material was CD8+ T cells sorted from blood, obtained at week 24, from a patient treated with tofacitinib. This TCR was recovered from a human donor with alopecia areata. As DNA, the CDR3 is TGTGCCTGGAGTGTGGCCGGGGAGCTGTTTTTT. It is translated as CAWSVAGELFF.